These 18 T cell receptor beta chains were sequenced from one sample in a study of blood T cell repertoires in COVID-19. Here immunoSEQ multiplex PCR was the method, and the copy in TCRdb shows in-frame clones only, minus some. Counted here are approximately 400,000 clones, 70% to 90% occurring once; the ten biggest clones make up approximately 1.2%. Material for sequencing was PBMCs or T cells enriched from blood (not recorded which). The receptors originated from a man under 40 who had recovered from COVID-19.

This sequence joins TRBV11-2 and TRBJ2-1, with D tentatively TRBD1 (5 bases). V was trimmed by 3 bases and J by 8 bases, leaving 17 bases between them. The CDR3 length is 15 residues. CDR1 and CDR2 from the germline V gene are SGHAT and FQNNGV. The CDR3 DNA follows: TGTGCCAGCAGCTTCAGAAGGGGCCCCGCGTATGAGCAGTTCTTC. It is translated as CASSFRRGPAYEQFF.

The chain carries TRBV5-1 and TRBJ2-3; possible D gene TRBD2, 6 bases. Germline-derived CDR1 and CDR2 are SGHRS and YFSETQ. The CDR3 has 14 amino acids. The ends were cut back, 1 base at V and 4 bases at J, with 10 bases in the middle. The CDR3 nucleotides are TGCGCCAGCAGCTTGCCCGGGGGAGCAGATACGCAGTATTTT. Translation gives CASSLPGGADTQYF.

This clone was seen just once. This chain connects TRBV18 to TRBJ1-5; D may be TRBD1 (5 bases). Germline CDR1 reads KGHSH; CDR2 reads LQKENI. Trimming removed 4 bases from V and 5 bases from J, with 15 bases in between. This CDR3 contains 15 residues. The CDR3 DNA reads as TGTGCCAGCTCACTTACCGACAGCATACATCAGCCCCAGCATTTT. This codes for CASSLTDSIHQPQHF. Full variable domain (missing parts from reference TRBV18 and TRBJ1-5): NAGVMQNPRHLVRRRGQEARLRCSPMKGHSHVYWYRQLPEEGLKFMVYLQKENIIDESGMPKERFSAEFPKEGPSILRIQQVVRGDSAAYFCASSLTDSIHQPQHFGDGTRLSIL.

V is TRBV9 and J is TRBJ1-1, with 9 nucleotides matching TRBD1. The CDR3 contains 15 residues. V lost 3 bases and J lost 7; bases outside the gene matches: 10. Germline loops: CDR1 SGDLS, CDR2 YYNGEE. CDR3 sequence: CASSGPTGGWNEAFF. DNA of the CDR3: TGTGCCAGCAGCGGACCTACAGGGGGCTGGAATGAAGCTTTCTTT.

In this sample, this clone turned up a few times. The rearrangement links TRBV11-2 to TRBJ2-7, with 7 positions matching TRBD1. The CDR3 extends over 13 amino acids. Losses at the gene ends were 7 bases for V and 1 base for J; bases not matched to a gene: 4. Germline values: CDR1 SGHAT, CDR2 FQNNGV. The CDR3 reads CASTGQYSYEQYF. The DNA for the CDR3 is TGTGCCAGCACGGGACAGTATTCCTACGAGCAGTACTTC. The variable domain in full, completed from reference TRBV11-2 and TRBJ2-7, reads EAGVAQSPRYKIIEKRQSVAFWCNPISGHATLYWYQQILGQGPKLLIQFQNNGVVDDSQLPKDRFSAERLKGVDSTLKIQPAKLEDSAVYLCASTGQYSYEQYFGPGTRLTVT.

This clone has only a few counts. The rearrangement joins TRBV10-3 to TRBJ1-2; maybe TRBD1 (6 bases). Germline lookup yields CDR1 ENHRY and CDR2 SYGVKD. The germline V and J ends were trimmed by 0 bases and 0 bases, with 11 bases remaining between them. The CDR3 covers 16 residues. The CDR3 sequence is CAISESGGPANYGYTF. The CDR3 DNA reads as TGTGCCATCAGTGAGTCAGGGGGTCCAGCTAACTATGGCTACACCTTC.

V is TRBV7-9 and J is TRBJ1-2, with TRBD1 matching over 7 bases. The V gene's germline CDR1 is SEHNR and CDR2 FQNEAQ (reference sequence). Trimming cost V 8 bases and J 6 bases; bases outside gene matches: 12. The length of the CDR3 is 14 residues. CDR3 sequence: CASHFSGGSDGYTF. CDR3 sequence (DNA): TGTGCCAGCCATTTTTCAGGGGGTTCGGATGGCTACACCTTC.

The count of this clone is one. This chain joins TRBV6-5 and TRBJ1-2; 12 bases are shared with TRBD1. CDR3 length: 14 residues. The germline V gene has CDR1 MNHEY and CDR2 SVGAGI. The ends lost 4 bases at V and 9 bases at J; junction bases unmatched: 6. CDR3 sequence: CASSSPGQGASYTF. CDR3 nucleotide sequence: TGTGCCAGCAGTTCCCCGGGACAGGGGGCGAGCTACACCTTC.

The V and J genes are TRBV19 and TRBJ2-3, with TRBD2 identical over 7 bases. Germline-derived CDR1 and CDR2 are LNHDA and SQIVND (reference sequence). After removal of 3 bases from V and 1 base from J, the junction contained 4 bases not matched to a gene. This CDR3 has 15 residues. CDR3 in amino acids: CASSIGGSRTDTQYF. The DNA of the CDR3 is TGTGCCAGTAGTATCGGCGGGAGTCGCACAGATACGCAGTATTTT.

The V call is TRBV11-2, the J call TRBJ2-7, with 9 bases identical to TRBD1. The CDR3 runs to 15 residues. J gave up 5 bases and V 5 bases, and 10 bases lay outside the gene matches. The germline CDR1 and CDR2 sequences are SGHAT and FQNNGV. CDR3 in amino acids: CASSKRTGEINEQYF. As DNA, the CDR3 is TGTGCCAGCAGCAAAAGGACAGGGGAGATCAACGAGCAGTACTTC.

J is TRBJ1-3 and V is TRBV20-1; D unresolved. This CDR3 has 14 amino acids. Germline CDR1 reads DFQATT; CDR2 reads SNEGSKA (reference sequence). Deletions cut 3 bases from V and 1 base from J, with 10 bases between. Here the CDR3 reads CSASYLGSGNTIYF. The DNA for the CDR3 is TGCAGTGCTAGTTACCTAGGTTCTGGAAACACCATATATTTT.

The chain's CDR3 is CAWMYAAVNTGELFF. CDR3 DNA: TGTGCCTGGATGTACGCTGCGGTGAACACCGGGGAGCTGTTTTTT. The rearrangement links TRBV30 to TRBJ2-2, with D hard to call. V lost 4 bases and J lost 1, with 13 bases in between. CDR3 length: 15 residues. CDR1 is GTSNPN, CDR2 SVGIG, per germline (reference sequence).

V is TRBV19 and J is TRBJ2-1; D is undetermined. Per germline, CDR1 LNHDA and CDR2 SQIVND (reference sequence). V lost 7 bases and J lost 10, with 23 bases in between. The CDR3 has 15 residues. CDR3 coding DNA: TGTGCCAGTACCCAAGTTGGCATTAACTCAGGCGAGCAGTTCTTC. Amino acids: CASTQVGINSGEQFF.

CDR3 amino acids: CASSVGAGPVGYGYTF. The CDR3 DNA reads TGTGCCAGCAGCGTAGGGGCAGGGCCGGTCGGATATGGCTACACCTTC. The gene calls are TRBV9 and TRBJ1-2; the D gene is possibly TRBD1 (5 bases). In germline, CDR1 is SGDLS, CDR2 YYNGEE. V lost 0 bases and J lost 5, with 17 bases in between. CDR3 length: 16 residues.

This CDR3 reads CASLDRGTEAFF. The CDR3 bases are TGTGCCAGTTTGGACAGGGGCACTGAAGCTTTCTTT. This chain uses TRBV19 with TRBJ1-1; the match to TRBD1 covers 9 bases. The CDR3 runs 12 residues. The trim removed 8 bases at V and 4 bases at J, leaving 2 bases unmatched. Germline assignment: CDR1 LNHDA and CDR2 SQIVND (reference sequence).

The CDR3 spells CASSYGTHQETQYF. CDR3 nucleotide sequence: TGCGCCAGCAGCTATGGGACACACCAAGAGACCCAGTACTTC. This chain joins TRBV5-1 and TRBJ2-5; perhaps TRBD1 as D (6 bases). The length of the CDR3 is 14 residues. Trimming cost V 3 bases and J 0 bases, with 9 bases left between them. Germline assignment: CDR1 SGHRS and CDR2 YFSETQ.

The chain recombines TRBV10-3 with TRBJ1-5; 9 bases map to TRBD1. The CDR3 sequence is 15 residues long. Germline CDR1 reads ENHRY; CDR2 reads SYGVKD. Losses at the gene ends were 4 bases for V and 1 base for J; bases not matched to a gene: 2. The CDR3 is CAISVGTGSNQPQHF. CDR3 coding DNA: TGTGCCATCAGTGTTGGGACAGGGAGCAATCAGCCCCAGCATTTT.

This clone has a handful of counts. This chain connects TRBV18 to TRBJ1-1; weak D call: TRBD1 (5 bases). Trimming left V 5 bases short and J 0 bases short, with 7 bases between. Germline assignment: CDR1 KGHSH and CDR2 LQKENI. The length of the CDR3 is 13 residues. CDR3 DNA sequence: TGTGCCAGCTCAGCGACAGTGAACACTGAAGCTTTCTTT. This gives the protein CASSATVNTEAFF.